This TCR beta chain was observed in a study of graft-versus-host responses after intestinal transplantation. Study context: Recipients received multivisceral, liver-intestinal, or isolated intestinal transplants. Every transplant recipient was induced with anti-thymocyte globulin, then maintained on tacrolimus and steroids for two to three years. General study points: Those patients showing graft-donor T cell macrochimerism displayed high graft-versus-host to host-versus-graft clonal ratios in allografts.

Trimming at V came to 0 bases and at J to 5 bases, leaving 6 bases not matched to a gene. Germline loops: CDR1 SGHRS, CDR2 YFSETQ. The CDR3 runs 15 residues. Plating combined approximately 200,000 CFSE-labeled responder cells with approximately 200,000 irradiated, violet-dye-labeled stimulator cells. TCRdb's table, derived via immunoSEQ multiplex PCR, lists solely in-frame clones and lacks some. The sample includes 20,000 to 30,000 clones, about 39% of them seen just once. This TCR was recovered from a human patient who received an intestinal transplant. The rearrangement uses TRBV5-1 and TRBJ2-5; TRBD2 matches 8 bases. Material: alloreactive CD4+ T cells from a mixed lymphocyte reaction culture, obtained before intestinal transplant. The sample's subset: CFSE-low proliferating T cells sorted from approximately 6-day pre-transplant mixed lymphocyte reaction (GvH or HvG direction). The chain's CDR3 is CASSLASGGEETQYF. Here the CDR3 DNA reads TGCGCCAGCAGCTTGGCCAGCGGGGGCGAGGAGACCCAGTACTTC.